The 16 T cell receptor beta chains in this list originate from one sample, sequenced in a study of tissue T cells after allogeneic stem cell transplantation. The data were produced by immunoSEQ multiplex PCR, yet TCRdb's version contains in-frame clones alone and is incomplete. The data show approximately 2,600 clones, 48% seen once. Time point meaning: mouse harvest day 14 after allogeneic transplant. Mouse grafts combined 10^7 T-cell-depleted bone marrow cells with 10^6 splenic CD5+ T cells. Sequenced sample: lymph node tissue. The receptors were gathered from a female BALB/c mouse given C57BL/6 T cells with graft-versus-host disease after an allogeneic hematopoietic cell transplant.

On this clone itself: These gene names are mouse names. The read stops 1 residue short of the end of the CDR3; the missing end is completed from the germline J gene. The chain joins TRBV26 to TRBJ2-7; weak D call: TRBD1 (6 bases). Per the germline V gene, CDR1 is KGHPV and CDR2 is FQNQEV (reference sequence). The CDR3 spans 14 residues. The ends were cut back, 2 bases at V and 0 bases at J, with 8 bases in the middle. Partial CDR3 DNA: TGTGCCAGCAGTCTGACAGGGAGCTCCTATGAACAGTAC. This codes for CASSLTGSSYEQY. Given in full, the CDR3 is CASSLTGSSYEQYF.

Details on this clone: The junction does not match germline at one end; this may be a read error. The listed genes are named as in mouse. The CDR3 end falls 1 residue outside the read, so it is completed with the germline J gene. This chain links TRBV13-2 with TRBJ2-7, with 10 bases matching TRBD1. The CDR3 loop spans 14 amino acids. CDR1 NNHNN and CDR2 SYGAGS come from the germline V gene (reference sequence). The sequenced CDR3 bases are TGTGCCAGCAGTGACGCGGGACAGGGGCATGAACAGTAC. It is translated as CASSDAGQGHEQY. In full, the CDR3 reads CASSDAGQGHEQYF.

In the case of this clone: Genes and germline are mouse. Coverage ceases 1 residue before the CDR3 finishes, and the germline J gene fills in the end. The chain is built from TRBV3 and TRBJ1-2; weak D call: TRBD1 (6 bases). Trimming removed 5 bases from V and 3 bases from J, with 7 bases in between. This CDR3 has 12 residues. The germline CDR1 and CDR2 sequences are SNHLY and FYNGKV (reference sequence). The part of the CDR3 DNA that was read is TGTGCCAGCAGCAAGGGGGACTCCGACTACACC. Translated, it gives CASSKGDSDYT. The whole CDR3 protein reads CASSKGDSDYTF.

With respect to this clone: Each gene name is a mouse one. The read ends 1 residue shy of where the CDR3 ends; the end is completed using the germline J gene. Additional DNA sequences in this sample encode the identical CDR3. The chain carries TRBV26 and TRBJ1-6; D is undetermined. TRBJ1-6 is treated as an ORF (open reading frame) with a function not yet certain. The CDR3 is 13 residues long. The germline CDR1 and CDR2 sequences are KGHPV and FQNQEV (reference sequence). V was clipped by 0 bases and J by 7 bases, with 4 bases between them. CDR3 loop: CASSLSQNSPLYF. The CDR3 DNA, read in part, is TGTGCCAGCAGTCTGTCCCAAAATTCGCCCCTCTAC.

With regard to this clone: Gene names denote mouse genes. The DNA read from the CDR3 is TGTGCCAGCTCTCTCCAGTCAAACACAGAAGTCTTC. Protein sequence: CASSLQSNTEVF. The entire CDR3 reads CASSLQSNTEVFF. This chain links TRBV12-1 with TRBJ1-1; no clear D gene. The CDR3 goes on 1 residue after the read ends, and that part is filled in from the germline J gene. Germline values: CDR1 SGHSN, CDR2 HYEKVE. Trimming removed 0 bases from V and 0 bases from J, with 4 bases in between. This CDR3 is 13 amino acids long. The whole variable domain, remainder taken from reference TRBV12-1 and TRBJ1-1, is DSGVVQSPRHIIKEKGGRSVLTCIPISGHSNVVWYQQTLGKELKFLIQHYEKVERDKGFLPSRFSVQQFDDYHSEMNMSALELEDSAMYFCASSLQSNTEVFFGKGTRLTVV.

There are a few counts of this clone. The gene names here belong to mouse. The read halts 1 residue ahead of the CDR3 end, with the missing end drawn from the germline J gene. The rearrangement uses TRBV23 and TRBJ1-2; whether TRBD1, the table's D call, matches the DNA was not checked. The germline CDR1 and CDR2 sequences are KGHTA and FQNQQP. CDR3 length: 14 amino acids. The covered CDR3 bases are TGCTCCAGCAGTCAAAAGACAGGGAACTCCGACTACACC. Its protein product is CSSSQKTGNSDYT. The whole CDR3 sequence is CSSSQKTGNSDYTF.

This clone is large (0.1 to 1%). Gene names and germline match the mouse. The observed sequence ends 1 residue before the CDR3 terminus, with the missing tail filled in from the germline J gene. The V and J genes are TRBV3 and TRBJ2-5; D tentatively fits TRBD1 or TRBD2 (5 bases each). The V and J ends lost 2 bases and 1 base respectively, with 7 bases between them. The CDR3 loop spans 14 amino acids. In germline, CDR1 is SNHLY, CDR2 FYNGKV (reference sequence). The CDR3 spells CASSLWGDQDTQYF. Incomplete CDR3 DNA: TGTGCCAGCAGCTTATGGGGCGACCAAGACACCCAGTAC.

As for this clone: Genes and germline come from the mouse. CDR3 sequence: CASSLPGGNQDTQYF. The part of the CDR3 DNA that was read is TGTGCCAGCTCTCTCCCTGGGGGTAACCAAGACACCCAGTAC. The rearrangement links TRBV12-2 to TRBJ2-5, with TRBD2 identical over 7 bases. The read halts 1 residue ahead of the CDR3 end, with the missing end drawn from the germline J gene. This CDR3 has 15 residues. Germline loops: CDR1 SGHLS, CDR2 HYDKME. V dropped 0 bases and J dropped 0; count of bases not matched to a gene: 2.

In its sample, this clone is large. The listed genes are named as in mouse. With the read ending 1 residue before the CDR3 end, the germline J gene is used to fill in that end. The chain links TRBV29 to TRBJ2-2, with D tentatively TRBD1 (6 bases). Trimming stripped 4 bases from V and 0 bases from J, with 9 bases between. The CDR3 is 15 residues long. CDR1 and CDR2 (germline): MSHET, SYDVDS. CDR3 DNA (partial): TGTGCTAGCAGTTCCAGGGGTGCAAACACCGGGCAGCTCTAC. Translating gives CASSSRGANTGQLY. The whole CDR3 sequence reads CASSSRGANTGQLYF.

Of note for this clone: Gene names follow the mouse nomenclature. Read data end 1 residue before the CDR3 end; the end is taken from the germline J gene. The chain recombines TRBV12-1 with TRBJ1-1; perhaps TRBD1 as D (6 bases). The CDR3 consists of 14 residues. With 0 bases removed from V and 0 bases from J, the gap between germline ends came to 7 bases. The germline CDR1 and CDR2 sequences are SGHSN and HYEKVE. The sequenced CDR3 bases are TGTGCCAGCTCTCTCGAGGGGGCAAACACAGAAGTCTTC. Its translation: CASSLEGANTEVF. The whole CDR3 sequence reads CASSLEGANTEVFF.

Of note for this clone: These gene names are mouse names. The observed sequence ends 1 residue before the CDR3 terminus, with the missing tail filled in from the germline J gene. The rearrangement uses TRBV4 and TRBJ1-1; 7 positions agree with TRBD1. This CDR3 has 13 residues. Germline V gene data show CDR1 as LGHDT and CDR2 as YNNKQL (reference sequence). V was pared by 5 bases and J by 4 bases, with 4 bases of the junction left unmatched. CDR3 region: CASSRQGVTEVFF. The covered CDR3 bases are TGTGCCAGCAGCCGACAGGGAGTCACAGAAGTCTTC.

Remarks on this clone: Gene names are mouse gene names. The CDR3 loop is CASRLGVNQDTQYF. The CDR3 DNA, read in part, is TGTGCCAGCAGACTGGGGGTTAACCAAGACACCCAGTAC. The J gene is TRBJ2-5, the V gene TRBV26; 8 bases map to TRBD2. The observed sequence ends 1 residue before the CDR3 terminus, with the missing tail filled in from the germline J gene. Germline values: CDR1 KGHPV, CDR2 FQNQEV (reference sequence). This CDR3 contains 14 residues. V was clipped by 6 bases and J by 0 bases; unmatched bases: 2.

By share, this clone ranks as large (0.1 to 1%). Gene names and germline match the mouse. CDR3 bases read: TGTGCCAGCAGCTATGGGACTGGGGGATATGAACAGTAC. It codes for CASSYGTGGYEQY. The complete CDR3 protein is CASSYGTGGYEQYF. This chain links TRBV4 with TRBJ2-7, with TRBD2 matching over 11 bases. The CDR3 end falls 1 residue outside the read, so it is completed with the germline J gene. V dropped 3 bases and J dropped 4; count of bases not matched to a gene: 2. The CDR3 extends over 14 amino acids. Germline V gene lookup returns CDR1 LGHDT and CDR2 YNNKQL (reference sequence).

This clone was seen only a few times. Germline and genes: mouse. The CDR3 end falls 1 residue outside the read, so it is completed with the germline J gene. The chain links TRBV5 to TRBJ1-1, with TRBD1 matching over 11 bases. From germline, CDR1 is LGHNA and CDR2 YNLKQL (reference sequence). This CDR3 spans 16 amino acids. Trimming removed 0 bases from V and 4 bases from J; junction bases left unmatched: 4. CDR3 DNA, as far as it was read: TGTGCCAGCAGCCAAGACCGGACAGGGGGCGGCACAGAAGTCTTC. This sequence encodes CASSQDRTGGGTEVF. The CDR3 in full is CASSQDRTGGGTEVFF.

This clone was seen only once. The gene names here belong to mouse. The read stops 1 residue short of the end of the CDR3; the missing end is completed from the germline J gene. This chain connects TRBV31 to TRBJ1-1; TRBD1 aligns across 8 bases. Germline V gene data show CDR1 as GKSSPN and CDR2 as SITVG. V trimming: 0 bases; J trimming: 1 base; junction bases outside the gene matches: 1. The CDR3 loop spans 14 amino acids. The sequenced CDR3 bases are TGTGCCTGGAGTCTAGGGACAGGGAACACAGAAGTCTTC. Amino acids: CAWSLGTGNTEVF. The entire CDR3 protein reads CAWSLGTGNTEVFF.

Of note for this clone: The gene names here belong to mouse. The DNA ends 1 residue before the CDR3 does, and the rest of the CDR3 is filled in from the germline J gene. The chain joins TRBV26 to TRBJ1-1; tentatively, D is TRBD1 (5 bases). The CDR3 consists of 13 residues. Trimming took 6 bases from V and 1 from J, leaving 9 bases between them. Germline-derived CDR1 and CDR2 are KGHPV and FQNQEV (reference sequence). CDR3 loop: CASRWRGNTEVFF. The sequenced part of the CDR3 DNA is TGTGCCAGCAGGTGGAGGGGGAACACAGAAGTCTTC.